This entry features one TCR beta chain sequence. This CDR3 has 14 amino acids. V shed 3 bases and J shed 1 base, with 8 bases lying between them. The germline V gene encodes CDR1 SGHAT and CDR2 FQNNGV. These data are taken from a study of shared clonotypes between healthy human individuals. CD45RO-negative, CCR7-positively selected cells formed the naive CD8 fraction, excluding terminally differentiated effector memory CD45RA+ cells. Sequencing used immunoSEQ multiplex PCR; TCRdb keeps in-frame clones, though not all of them. The table includes about 1,800,000 clones, roughly 94% detected once. This clonotype was sampled from a man aged 18 to 30 in good health. The sample consisted of naive CD8+ T cells sorted from blood. The V call is TRBV11-2, the J call TRBJ2-3, with D possibly being TRBD1 or TRBD2 (5 bases each). CDR3 DNA sequence: TGTGCCAGCAGCTTGCCGGGACGCACAGATACGCAGTATTTT. Amino acid sequence: CASSLPGRTDTQYF.